Each of the 21 T cell receptor beta chains below was sequenced from the same sample in a study of early T cells in non-severe SARS-CoV-2 infection (dated by TCRdb to the early 2020s). The library was generated by 5' RACE. The listed sequencing device is NextSeq 500. TCRdb took the public reads, trimmed them with fastp at Q25, ran MiXCR for clone calling and kept in-frame beta chains. Rows are unified per CDR3 protein, each entry keeping the most common DNA and genes. In this sample the table shows tens of thousands of distinct CDR3 sequences, about 14% of which occur a single time. Roughly 3.8% of the sample is held by the ten biggest clonotypes. The sample in question was whole blood, obtained at baseline. These receptors came from an adult who was a healthcare worker with PCR-confirmed SARS-CoV-2 infection or an uninfected control (not recorded which).

This clonotype turned up a few times. The CDR3 DNA is TGCAGTGCTAGAGTGGGGGGAACGCGCAATCAGCCCCAGCATTTT. Translated, it gives CSARVGGTRNQPQHF. J is TRBJ1-5 and V is TRBV20-1, with D perhaps TRBD1 (5 bases). The CDR3 runs 15 residues. V shed 1 base and J shed 2 bases, with 12 bases lying between them. Germline V gene sequence: CDR1 DFQATT, CDR2 SNEGSKA (reference sequence).

This CDR3 reads CASSLGQGDTDTQYF. CDR3 nucleotide sequence: TGTGCCAGCAGCCTTGGACAGGGAGACACAGATACGCAGTATTTT. V gene TRBV5-4 combines with J gene TRBJ2-3; 8 nucleotides line up with TRBD1. Germline CDR1 SGHNT, CDR2 YYREEE (reference sequence). The V and J ends lost 4 bases and 2 bases, in that order; junction bases with no gene match: 6. This CDR3 is 15 amino acids long.

This chain links TRBV2 with TRBJ2-2; unclear D gene. V lost 6 bases, J lost 7 bases, and 12 bases lay in between. Germline V gene sequence: CDR1 SNHLY, CDR2 FYNNEI. CDR3 length equals 13 residues. This CDR3 reads CASSRAEYGELFF. The CDR3 DNA is TGTGCCAGCAGCCGTGCGGAGTACGGGGAGCTGTTTTTT. The whole variable domain, remainder taken from reference TRBV2 and TRBJ2-2, is EPEVTQTPSHQVTQMGQEVILRCVPISNHLYFYWYRQILGQKVEFLVSFYNNEISEKSEIFDDQFSVERPDGSNFTLKIRSTKLEDSAMYFCASSRAEYGELFFGEGSRLTVL.

This clonotype came up a few times. The chain links TRBV20-1 to TRBJ1-1, with D possibly being TRBD1 (5 bases). Germline V gene data show CDR1 as DFQATT and CDR2 as SNEGSKA (reference sequence). Trimming stripped 1 base from V and 8 bases from J, with 8 bases between. The CDR3 runs 11 residues. The CDR3 loop reads CSARGYREAFF. In DNA, the CDR3 is TGCAGTGCTAGAGGGTACAGGGAAGCTTTCTTT.

This chain joins TRBV20-1 and TRBJ2-1; perhaps TRBD1 as D (5 bases). Germline V gives CDR1 DFQATT, CDR2 SNEGSKA (reference sequence). Trimming pared 5 bases from V and 10 bases from J, leaving 18 bases between. The CDR3 loop spans 13 amino acids. CDR3 in amino acids: CSAPSPGHWEQFF. As DNA, the CDR3 is TGCAGTGCTCCCTCCCCAGGGCATTGGGAGCAGTTCTTC.

The V gene is TRBV7-2, the J gene TRBJ2-3; 10 bases agree with TRBD1. CDR1 and CDR2 (germline): SGHTA, FQGNSA. The CDR3 covers 14 residues. J was trimmed by 5 bases and V by 6 bases; bases with no gene match: 5. CDR3 coding DNA: TGTGCCAGCAGACAGGACAGGGGGGGAGATACGCAGTATTTT. Its protein is CASRQDRGGDTQYF.

This clonotype has a handful of counts. The chain has TRBV28 and TRBJ2-7; perhaps TRBD1 as D (6 bases). V gave up 7 bases and J gave up 3 bases, with 13 bases separating them. This CDR3 has 13 residues. The germline CDR1 and CDR2 sequences are MDHEN and SYDVKM. DNA for the CDR3: TGTGCCAGCATTGCCCGGGACAACTACGAGCAGTACTTC. This translates into CASIARDNYEQYF.

This chain links TRBV29-1 with TRBJ2-1; no definite D call. Trimming removed 6 bases at V and 6 bases at J, with 12 bases between. Germline V gene sequence: CDR1 SQVTM, CDR2 ANQGSEA. This CDR3 is built from 12 residues. The CDR3 sequence is CSVRSSSNEQFF. As DNA, the CDR3 is TGCAGCGTACGGAGTTCCAGCAATGAGCAGTTCTTC.

This chain connects TRBV28 to TRBJ1-6; 7 nucleotides agree with TRBD1. Germline trimming cut 3 bases from V and 4 bases from J; bases unmatched to any gene: 3. The CDR3 runs to 15 residues. Germline V gene data show CDR1 as MDHEN and CDR2 as SYDVKM. CDR3 sequence: CASSFDRAYNSPLHF. The CDR3 nucleotides read TGTGCCAGCAGTTTTGACAGGGCTTATAATTCACCCCTCCACTTT.

V usage is TRBV2 and J usage is TRBJ2-1, with D maybe TRBD2 (5 bases). The germline V gene has CDR1 SNHLY and CDR2 FYNNEI. CDR3 size: 14 residues. Trimming removed 6 bases at V and 4 bases at J, with 13 bases between. CDR3: CASRRTFGYNEQFF. CDR3 DNA sequence: TGTGCCAGCAGACGGACTTTCGGTTACAATGAGCAGTTCTTC.

This clonotype was seen more than once but under ten times. The genes are TRBV20-1 and TRBJ1-5; 9 bases line up with TRBD1. The CDR3 covers 14 residues. Germline loops: CDR1 DFQATT, CDR2 SNEGSKA (reference sequence). V gave up 5 bases and J gave up 3 bases; unmatched junction bases: 5. In nucleotides, the CDR3 is TGCAGTGCTGCGGGACAGGGATTCAATCAGCCCCAGCATTTT. It codes for CSAAGQGFNQPQHF.

This clonotype was counted only a few times. The J gene is TRBJ2-1, the V gene TRBV7-9, with TRBD2 matching 8 bases. Per germline, CDR1 SEHNR and CDR2 FQNEAQ (reference sequence). V gave up 6 bases and J gave up 6 bases; unmatched junction bases: 13. The length of the CDR3 is 16 residues. The CDR3 loop reads CASSYSLAGRVNEQFF. As DNA, the CDR3 is TGTGCCAGCAGTTATTCCTTAGCGGGGAGGGTCAATGAGCAGTTCTTC.

CDR3 loop: CATSRDRGPSEQYF. The CDR3 DNA reads TGTGCCACCAGCAGAGATCGAGGTCCCTCCGAGCAGTACTTC. The V call is TRBV15, the J call TRBJ2-7; D is ambiguous. The ends were cut back, 0 bases at V and 6 bases at J, with 12 bases in the middle. Germline V gene sequence: CDR1 LNHNV, CDR2 YYDKDF (reference sequence). The CDR3 consists of 14 residues.

The V and J genes are TRBV5-1 and TRBJ1-5, with D uncertain. CDR3 size: 13 residues. With 0 bases removed from V and 2 bases from J, the gap between germline ends came to 3 bases. From germline, CDR1 is SGHRS and CDR2 YFSETQ. This chain's CDR3 is CASSLVGNQPQHF. The CDR3 nucleotides are TGCGCCAGCAGCTTGGTAGGCAATCAGCCCCAGCATTTT.

J is TRBJ2-5 and V is TRBV5-1, with 9 nucleotides matching TRBD2. The CDR3 extends over 17 amino acids. CDR1 is SGHRS, CDR2 YFSETQ, per germline. J lost 1 base, V lost 4 bases, and 11 bases had no gene match. CDR3 coding DNA: TGCGCCAGCAGCCCCCCGCGAGCGGGAGGCTTCCAAGAGACCCAGTACTTC. The encoded protein is CASSPPRAGGFQETQYF.

The gene calls are TRBV5-6 and TRBJ2-3; no clear D. Germline CDR1 SGHDT, CDR2 YYEEEE. The CDR3 is 13 amino acids. V lost 1 base to trimming and J lost 2 bases, with 5 bases between them. The CDR3 protein is CASSLYSTDTQYF. CDR3 nucleotides: TGTGCCAGCAGCTTGTACTCCACAGATACGCAGTATTTT.

The rearrangement uses TRBV19 and TRBJ2-5; D is unresolved. Trimming pared 2 bases from V and 2 bases from J, leaving 6 bases between. The CDR3 totals 13 residues. Germline CDR1 LNHDA, CDR2 SQIVND (reference sequence). DNA of the CDR3: TGTGCCAGTAGTATACGTTTACAAGAGACCCAGTACTTC. It specifies CASSIRLQETQYF. Based on the CDR3 plus reference TRBV19 and TRBJ2-5, the full variable domain is DGGITQSPKYLFRKEGQNVTLSCEQNLNHDAMYWYRQDPGQGLRLIYYSQIVNDFQKGDIAEGYSVSREKKESFPLTVTSAQKNPTAFYLCASSIRLQETQYFGPGTRLLVL.

In its sample, this clonotype was seen a few times. This rearrangement joins TRBV20-1 to TRBJ1-5, with 7 nucleotides matching TRBD1. With 0 bases clipped from V and 7 bases from J, the junction kept 9 bases outside the gene matches. The CDR3 loop spans 15 amino acids. Looked up from germline, CDR1 is DFQATT and CDR2 is SNEGSKA (reference sequence). The chain's CDR3 is CSARDGRGSGQPQHF. In nucleotides, the CDR3 is TGCAGTGCTAGAGATGGCAGGGGGAGCGGACAGCCCCAGCATTTT.

This clonotype was picked up many times. The genes are TRBV20-1 and TRBJ2-7, with D possibly matching TRBD2 (7 bases). V lost 6 bases to trimming and J lost 5 bases, with 20 bases between them. Per the germline V gene, CDR1 is DFQATT and CDR2 is SNEGSKA (reference sequence). This CDR3 is built from 14 residues. CDR3 region: CSAGGGGEGNEQYF. The CDR3 nucleotides read TGCAGTGCCGGGGGCGGGGGAGAGGGGAACGAGCAGTACTTC.

The table lists this clonotype with a few counts. This sequence joins TRBV25-1 and TRBJ1-1, with D possibly being TRBD1 (6 bases). The germline V and J ends were trimmed by 6 bases and 1 base, with 9 bases remaining between them. CDR1 is MGHDK, CDR2 SYGVNS, per germline. The CDR3 has 13 amino acids. The CDR3, as DNA: TGTGCCAGCAGGGGGGGGGCGAACACTGAAGCTTTCTTT. It specifies CASRGGANTEAFF.

This clonotype has just a few counts. This chain links TRBV7-9 with TRBJ2-7, with 7 bases matching TRBD1. The CDR3 covers 12 residues. The V gene's germline CDR1 is SEHNR and CDR2 FQNEAQ (reference sequence). Germline trimming cut 5 bases from V and 5 bases from J; bases unmatched to any gene: 3. In DNA form, the CDR3 reads TGTGCCAGCAGCCCGACAGGGAACGAGCAGTACTTC. The encoded protein is CASSPTGNEQYF. The full variable domain, completed using reference TRBV7-9 and TRBJ2-7, is DTGVSQNPRHKITKRGQNVTFRCDPISEHNRLYWYRQTLGQGPEFLTYFQNEAQLEKSRLLSDRFSAERPKGSFSTLEIQRTEQGDSAMYLCASSPTGNEQYFGPGTRLTVT.